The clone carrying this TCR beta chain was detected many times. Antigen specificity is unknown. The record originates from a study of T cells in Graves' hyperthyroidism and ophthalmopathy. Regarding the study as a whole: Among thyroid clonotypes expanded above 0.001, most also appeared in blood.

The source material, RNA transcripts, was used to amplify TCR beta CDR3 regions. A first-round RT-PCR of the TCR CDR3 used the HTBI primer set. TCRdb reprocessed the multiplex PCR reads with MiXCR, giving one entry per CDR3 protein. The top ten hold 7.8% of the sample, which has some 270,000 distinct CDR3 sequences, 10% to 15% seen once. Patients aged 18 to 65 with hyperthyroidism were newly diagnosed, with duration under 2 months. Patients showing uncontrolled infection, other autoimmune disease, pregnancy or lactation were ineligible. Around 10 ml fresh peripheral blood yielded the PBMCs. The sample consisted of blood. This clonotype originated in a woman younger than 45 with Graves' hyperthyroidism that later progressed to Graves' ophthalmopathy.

CDR3 residues: CASSLAGTSWETQYF. As DNA, the CDR3 is TGTGCCAGCAGCTTAGCGGGGACTAGCTGGGAGACCCAGTACTTC. The rearrangement links TRBV11-1 to TRBJ2-5; TRBD2 aligns across 9 bases. The germline CDR1 and CDR2 sequences are SGHAT and FQDESV (reference sequence). CDR3 length: 15 residues. V was clipped by 0 bases and J by 5 bases; unmatched bases: 4.